This T cell receptor beta chain was identified during a study of shared clonotypes between healthy human individuals. Background on the study: The cohort had a couple of women and three men, ages 18 to 49.

As defined, naive CD8 cells were CD45RO-negative and positively selected for CCR7, with terminally differentiated effector memory CD45RA+ cells excluded. Comment on this clone: Its target is unknown.

Sorted-subset replicate PCRs used 200 ng of genomic DNA. This amount corresponded to about 30,000 T cell genomes. Data came from immunoSEQ multiplex PCR; TCRdb stores just in-frame clones and leaves some out. The sample includes some 2 million clones, less than 95% of them seen just once. Study-wide results and limits: Sorted-subset sequencing, rarefaction showed, was incomplete despite large depth. The generation probabilities recorded for non-shared clonotypes fell below those of clonotypes shared by all four donors.

V lost 1 base and J lost 4, with 11 bases in between. This CDR3 has 14 amino acids. In germline, CDR1 is LGHNA, CDR2 YSLEER. The receptor's source is a man aged 18 to 30 in good health. Sequencing was done on a sample of naive CD8+ T cells sorted from blood. The chain couples TRBV4-3 to TRBJ2-7, with a tentative D call TRBD1 (6 bases). The CDR3 DNA sequence: TGCGCCAGCAGCCAAGGACAGGCCAATTACGAGCAGTACTTC. Its translation is CASSQGQANYEQYF.